This TCR beta chain was profiled in a study of blood T cell repertoires in COVID-19 (TCRdb year 2020). For the study in its entirety: Collaborator samples came from the United States, Italy and Spain and covered acute and convalescent phases of COVID-19. The prospective study material was composed of cDNA or gDNA derived from T cells, B-cell-depleted T cells, or PBMCs. Subjects who had been exposed to COVID-19, were actively infected with it, or had recovered from it provided the deeply sampled blood TCRbeta repertoires that made up the dataset. The repertoires were made available in a free public database intended to serve as a resource for research on the immune response to SARS-CoV-2. Samples were obtained from the ongoing ImmuneRACE study (first 160 participants) and from some 1,300 subjects provided by 6 global collaborators. The sample metadata nearly always contained a de-identified subject ID, COVID-19 status, age in years and sex. Where available, HLA class I and class II types were taken from metadata supplied by the sample provider and were not determined by assay-based typing. Results the study describes overall, beyond this receptor: The amount of clinical and demographic metadata varied by source and participant and was provided uncurated.

Reading from cysteine to phenylalanine, the CDR3 counts 14 amino acids. This entry keeps only the CDR3 DNA: 42 bases, framed from base 1. From the germline V gene, CDR1 is SNHLY and CDR2 is FYNNEI. After removal of 3 bases from V and 3 bases from J, the junction retains 1 base not matched to a gene. Each collaborating institution followed its own protocols to collect whole blood in K2EDTA tubes. Collaborator samples were shipped for TCRbeta analysis as frozen whole blood, isolated PBMCs, or DNA extracted from either sample type. Remarks on this clone: Its target antigen remains unknown. Base quality data are lacking; no much larger clone is found one base away.

The immunoSEQ Assay, a bias-controlled multiplex PCR, was used to amplify TCRbeta CDR3 regions from genomic DNA. Concerning the study's data processing: Nucleated cell counts per sample were estimated from amplification of reference gene primers within the assay. Sequence reads were collapsed and filtered to measure the absolute abundance of every unique TCRbeta CDR3 rearrangement. For each sample, productive Simpson clonality was calculated as the square root of Simpson's diversity index over productive rearrangements. Sourced from immuneACCESS, this table was stored by TCRdb with only in-frame sequences that have V and J called. A share of the clones is absent; for the studies checked, an unresolved V gene accounts for under half, and the remainder has no known explanation. Clonal size and the V and J genes are those of that table, whereas D and trimming came from the DNA. The sample table holds around 19,000 clones, of which 88% were seen once. Around 11% of the sample comes from the top ten.

Sequencing input: peripheral blood. In this chain, TRBV2 is recombined with TRBJ2-5, with TRBD2 identical over 10 junction bases. This clonotype was sampled from a human donor in a cohort sampled during active COVID-19. The donor label of this sample is uncertain. Here the CDR3 is given as CASSEGLAKETQYF. The nucleotide sequence is given as TGTGCCAGCAGTGAGGGACTAGCGAAAGAGACCCAGTACTTC.